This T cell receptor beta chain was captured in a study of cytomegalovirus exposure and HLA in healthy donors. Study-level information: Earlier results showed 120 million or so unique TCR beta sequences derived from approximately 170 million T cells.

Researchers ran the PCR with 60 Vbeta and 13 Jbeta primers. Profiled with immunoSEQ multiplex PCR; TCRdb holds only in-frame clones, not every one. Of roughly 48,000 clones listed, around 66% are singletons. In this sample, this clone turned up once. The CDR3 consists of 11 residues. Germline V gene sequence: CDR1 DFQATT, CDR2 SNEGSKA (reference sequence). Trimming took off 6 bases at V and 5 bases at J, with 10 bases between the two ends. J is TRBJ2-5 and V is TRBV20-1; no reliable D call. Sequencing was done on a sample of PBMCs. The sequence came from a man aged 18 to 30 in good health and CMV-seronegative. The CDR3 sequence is CSAHSGETQYF. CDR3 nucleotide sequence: TGCAGTGCCCACTCCGGGGAGACCCAGTACTTC.